The 22 T cell receptor beta chains below all came from one sample that was sequenced in a study of blood T cell repertoires in COVID-19. Method: immunoSEQ multiplex PCR; TCRdb's copy keeps in-frame clones and lacks some. The sample lists around 88,000 clones, about 84% occurring once. Input material: peripheral blood. These receptors all come from a man aged 55 to 70 with acute or convalescent COVID-19.

This clone was counted only a few times. The rearrangement uses TRBV19 and TRBJ1-4, with 8 bases that match TRBD1. Germline V gene lookup returns CDR1 LNHDA and CDR2 SQIVND (reference sequence). The CDR3 runs 16 residues. V gave up 5 bases and J gave up 0 bases; unmatched junction bases: 5. CDR3 region: CASSRTGPATNEKLFF. The CDR3 DNA reads as TGTGCCAGTAGTCGGACAGGGCCCGCAACTAATGAAAAACTGTTTTTT.

This chain connects TRBV7-6 to TRBJ2-2; D may be TRBD2 (5 bases). The CDR3 extends over 15 amino acids. Germline V gene data show CDR1 as SGHVS and CDR2 as FNYEAQ. V gave up 1 base and J gave up 7 bases, with 13 bases separating them. The CDR3 DNA follows: TGTGCCAGCAGCTTAGAACCGACTATCTTCGGGGAGCTGTTTTTT. It specifies CASSLEPTIFGELFF.

The CDR3 coding sequence is TGTGCCAGCAGCCCCCAGGGGGCAAGATCGAACACTGAAGCTTTCTTT. This translates into CASSPQGARSNTEAFF. The rearrangement links TRBV11-3 to TRBJ1-1; TRBD1 aligns across 8 bases. Germline CDR1 reads SGHNT; CDR2 reads YENEEA. The CDR3 spans 16 residues. V gave up 5 bases and J gave up 1 base; unmatched junction bases: 9.

The chain has TRBV7-2 and TRBJ1-2; D remains unclear. V dropped 0 bases and J dropped 8 bases, with 19 bases sitting between them. Germline assignment: CDR1 SGHTA and CDR2 FQGNSA. The CDR3 runs to 16 residues. The CDR3 reads CASSLARGGLFGGYTF. In nucleotides, the CDR3 is TGTGCCAGCAGCTTAGCGCGGGGAGGGCTTTTTGGGGGCTACACCTTC.

The chain is built from TRBV10-3 and TRBJ2-3; the match to TRBD1 covers 9 bases. Germline values: CDR1 ENHRY, CDR2 SYGVKD. Trimming at V came to 2 bases and at J to 4 bases, leaving 4 bases not matched to a gene. The CDR3 consists of 15 residues. The CDR3 protein is CAISERDRAADTQYF. DNA of the CDR3: TGTGCCATCAGTGAGCGGGACAGGGCGGCAGATACGCAGTATTTT.

The chain couples TRBV9 to TRBJ1-3; TRBD1 matches at 7 bases. V lost 2 bases and J lost 4; bases outside the gene matches: 3. CDR3 length: 14 residues. The germline V gene has CDR1 SGDLS and CDR2 YYNGEE. CDR3 loop: CASSVLDRGNTIYF. In DNA, the CDR3 is TGTGCCAGCAGCGTTTTGGACAGGGGAAACACCATATATTTT. The full variable domain, completed using reference TRBV9 and TRBJ1-3, is DSGVTQTPKHLITATGQRVTLRCSPRSGDLSVYWYQQSLDQGLQFLIQYYNGEERAKGNILERFSAQQFPDLHSELNLSSLELGDSALYFCASSVLDRGNTIYFGEGSWLTVV.

This clone was counted a single time. V is TRBV7-2 and J is TRBJ1-2; no firm D call. V dropped 0 bases and J dropped 2 bases, with 22 bases sitting between them. The CDR3 loop spans 19 amino acids. Germline V gene sequence: CDR1 SGHTA, CDR2 FQGNSA. The CDR3 protein is CASSLARPLPIDTNYGYTF. The CDR3 coding sequence is TGTGCCAGCAGCTTAGCTCGACCCTTGCCCATTGACACGAACTATGGCTACACCTTC.

This clone has just one count. The chain is built from TRBV18 and TRBJ1-4, with D possibly being TRBD1 (5 bases). This CDR3 has 11 residues. V gave up 4 bases and J gave up 11 bases, with 8 bases separating them. Germline-derived CDR1 and CDR2 are KGHSH and LQKENI. DNA of the CDR3: TGTGCCAGCTCACTGCAGGGTAAACTGTTTTTT. This encodes CASSLQGKLFF.

The chain carries TRBV18 and TRBJ1-2; D gene ambiguous. V was pared by 1 base and J by 5 bases, with 11 bases between. The CDR3 contains 14 residues. The germline gives CDR1 KGHSH, CDR2 LQKENI. In DNA, the CDR3 is TGTGCCAGCTCACCACGGGTTTCGGGATATGGCTACACCTTC. Its protein is CASSPRVSGYGYTF.

The chain joins TRBV18 to TRBJ1-4; maybe TRBD1 (6 bases). The CDR3 runs 14 residues. Germline CDR1 KGHSH, CDR2 LQKENI. Trimming left V 1 base short and J 15 bases short, with 18 bases between. CDR3 loop: CASSPQTGPGLVFF. Written as DNA, the CDR3 is TGTGCCAGCTCACCACAGACAGGTCCTGGGTTGGTGTTTTTT.

V gene TRBV28 combines with J gene TRBJ2-5, with a weak D call TRBD1 (5 bases). This CDR3 has 14 residues. V was trimmed by 5 bases and J by 5 bases, leaving 15 bases between them. Germline V gives CDR1 MDHEN, CDR2 SYDVKM. The CDR3 loop reads CASSPHQGGETQYF. The CDR3, as DNA: TGTGCCAGCAGTCCCCATCAGGGTGGGGAGACCCAGTACTTC. Full variable domain (missing parts from reference TRBV28 and TRBJ2-5): DVKVTQSSRYLVKRTGEKVFLECVQDMDHENMFWYRQDPGLGLRLIYFSYDVKMKEKGDIPEGYSVSREKKERFSLILESASTNQTSMYLCASSPHQGGETQYFGPGTRLLVL.

The rearrangement uses TRBV15 and TRBJ2-2; no clear D. The germline CDR1 and CDR2 sequences are LNHNV and YYDKDF (reference sequence). The CDR3 is 17 amino acids. Trimming left V 2 bases short and J 1 base short, with 14 bases between. CDR3 residues: CATSRPYSTQNTGELFF. The DNA for the CDR3 is TGTGCCACCAGCAGACCCTACTCCACCCAGAACACCGGGGAGCTGTTTTTT.

The chain carries TRBV4-2 and TRBJ1-1; possible D gene TRBD1, 6 bases. The CDR3 totals 15 residues. Trimming left V 5 bases short and J 0 bases short, with 13 bases between. Per the germline V gene, CDR1 is LGHNA and CDR2 is YNFKEQ. The CDR3 loop is CASSSADRMNTEAFF. DNA for the CDR3: TGTGCCAGCAGCTCGGCCGACAGGATGAACACTGAAGCTTTCTTT.

The J gene is TRBJ1-3, the V gene TRBV4-1, with a possible D match to TRBD1 (6 bases). The V end was cut by 1 base, the J end by 8 bases, with 18 bases between. The length of the CDR3 is 16 residues. The V gene's germline CDR1 is MGHRA and CDR2 YSYEKL. CDR3 amino acids: CASSQARTGLDYTIYF. The CDR3 DNA follows: TGCGCCAGCAGCCAAGCCCGTACAGGGTTGGATTACACCATATATTTT.

The CDR3 bases are TGTGCCAGCAGTGAGTCCAGGGGGCACGGCTACACCTTC. Amino acids: CASSESRGHGYTF. This chain links TRBV25-1 with TRBJ1-2; 8 nucleotides agree with TRBD1. Germline CDR1 and CDR2: MGHDK and SYGVNS. Trimming took 3 bases from V and 8 from J; bases not matched to a gene: 5. This CDR3 has 13 residues.

CDR3 in amino acids: CASSFRQGVGRSPLHF. CDR3 nucleotide sequence: TGTGCCAGCAGCTTTAGACAGGGAGTAGGAAGATCACCCCTCCACTTT. The rearrangement links TRBV5-4 to TRBJ1-6; TRBD1 agrees at 7 bases. J was trimmed by 10 bases and V by 2 bases; bases with no gene match: 12. CDR3 length: 16 residues. CDR1 and CDR2 (germline): SGHNT, YYREEE (reference sequence).

The rearrangement links TRBV18 to TRBJ1-6; a possible D gene is TRBD1 (5 bases). The V end was cut by 0 bases, the J end by 7 bases, with 10 bases between. This CDR3 is 15 amino acids long. CDR1 is KGHSH, CDR2 LQKENI, per germline. This CDR3 reads CASSPPTGSNSPLHF. The CDR3 nucleotides are TGTGCCAGCTCACCACCAACAGGCTCCAATTCACCCCTCCACTTT.

This clone is a singleton in its sample. The gene calls are TRBV5-6 and TRBJ2-5; D is uncertain. This CDR3 comprises 14 residues. Germline loops: CDR1 SGHDT, CDR2 YYEEEE. V lost 2 bases and J lost 7, with 15 bases in between. The CDR3 region is CASSFQPVSRTQYF. CDR3 nucleotide sequence: TGTGCCAGCAGCTTCCAACCCGTCTCGAGGACCCAGTACTTC.

The V call is TRBV6-2 or TRBV6-3, the J call TRBJ2-7; 7 bases fit TRBD1. The CDR3 extends over 13 amino acids. Unmatched junction bases numbered 1, after V lost 2 bases and J lost 3 bases. Germline assignment: CDR1 MNHEY and CDR2 SVGEGT. This chain's CDR3 is CASSYRDSYEQYF. CDR3 in DNA: TGTGCCAGCAGTTACCGGGACAGCTACGAGCAGTACTTC.

The V and J genes are TRBV3-1 (or the pseudogene TRBV3-2) and TRBJ2-7; 7 bases line up with TRBD1. The length of the CDR3 is 13 residues. The V gene's germline CDR1 is LGHDT and CDR2 YNNKEL (reference sequence). J gave up 4 bases and V 2 bases, and 2 bases lay outside the gene matches. CDR3 amino acids: CASSQRGLYEQYF. In nucleotides, the CDR3 is TGTGCCAGCAGCCAAAGGGGGCTGTACGAGCAGTACTTC.

The chain joins TRBV27 to TRBJ2-1; 8 bases line up with TRBD2. The V segment lost 4 bases and the J segment 4 bases; nucleotides outside the gene matches: 3. Per the germline V gene, CDR1 is MNHEY and CDR2 is SMNVEV (reference sequence). The CDR3 sequence is 14 residues long. CDR3 region: CASSYSGTYNEQFF. As DNA, the CDR3 is TGTGCCAGCAGTTATAGCGGGACGTACAATGAGCAGTTCTTC.

The chain links TRBV6-1 to TRBJ1-4; TRBD1 is a possible D gene (5 bases). Deletions cut 2 bases from V and 5 bases from J, with 9 bases between. The CDR3 consists of 14 residues. CDR1 and CDR2 from the germline V gene are MNHNS and SASEGT. The CDR3 DNA reads TGTGCCAGCAGTGAATCAGGGAACAATGAAAAACTGTTTTTT. This encodes CASSESGNNEKLFF.